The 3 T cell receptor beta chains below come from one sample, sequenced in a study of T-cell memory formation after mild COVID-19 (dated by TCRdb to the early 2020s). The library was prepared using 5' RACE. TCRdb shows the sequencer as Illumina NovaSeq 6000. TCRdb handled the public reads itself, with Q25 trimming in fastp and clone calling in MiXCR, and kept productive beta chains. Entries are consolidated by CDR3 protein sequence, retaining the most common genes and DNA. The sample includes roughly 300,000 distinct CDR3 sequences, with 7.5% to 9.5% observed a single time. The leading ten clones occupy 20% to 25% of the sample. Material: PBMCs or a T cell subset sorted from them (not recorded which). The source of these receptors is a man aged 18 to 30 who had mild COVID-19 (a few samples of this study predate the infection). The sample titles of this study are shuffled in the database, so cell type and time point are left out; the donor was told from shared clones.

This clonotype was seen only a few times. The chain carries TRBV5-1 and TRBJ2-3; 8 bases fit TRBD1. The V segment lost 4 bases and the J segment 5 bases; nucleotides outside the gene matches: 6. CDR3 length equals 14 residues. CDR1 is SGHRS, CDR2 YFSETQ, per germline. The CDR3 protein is CASSRQGFGDTQYF. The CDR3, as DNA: TGCGCCAGCAGCCGACAGGGGTTTGGAGATACGCAGTATTTT.

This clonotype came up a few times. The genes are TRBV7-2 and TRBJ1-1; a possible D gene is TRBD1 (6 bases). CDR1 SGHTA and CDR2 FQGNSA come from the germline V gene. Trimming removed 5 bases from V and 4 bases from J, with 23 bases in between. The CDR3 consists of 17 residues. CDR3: CASSLLIWGGAGTEAFF. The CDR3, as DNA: TGTGCCAGCAGCCTACTAATATGGGGGGGCGCGGGCACTGAAGCTTTCTTT.

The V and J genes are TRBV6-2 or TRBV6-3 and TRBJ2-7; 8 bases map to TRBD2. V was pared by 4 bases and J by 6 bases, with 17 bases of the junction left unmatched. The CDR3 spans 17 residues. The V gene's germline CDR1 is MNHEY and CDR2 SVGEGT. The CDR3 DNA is TGTGCCAGCAGTTCTCTCCGGATCCTGCGGGGGGAGGGCGAGCAGTACGTC. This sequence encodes CASSSLRILRGEGEQYV.